This TCR beta chain emerged from a study of shared clonotypes between healthy human individuals. General observations from the study: Naive subsets usually exceeded memory subsets in estimated richness. Sharing of clonotypes among donors was expected to vary with sequencing depth. Sharing across four donors was highest in naive CD4 (around 5%) and lowest in memory CD8 (approximately 0.4%).

In regard to this clone: Its antigen is unidentified.

The germline CDR1 and CDR2 sequences are MDHEN and SYDVKM. Unmatched junction bases numbered 6, after V lost 2 bases and J lost 4 bases. This CDR3 region has 15 residues. The data were produced by immunoSEQ multiplex PCR, yet TCRdb's version contains in-frame clones alone and is incomplete. The table records about 1.5 million clones, 95% to 99% of them present only once. The rearrangement joins TRBV28 to TRBJ2-3, with 7 bases lining up with TRBD2. Material for sequencing was naive CD4+ T cells sorted from blood. Subset specified: CD45RA+ positively selected. The source is a man younger than 40 in good health. The CDR3 loop is CASSLMVGGSDTQYF. CDR3 nucleotides: TGTGCCAGCAGTTTAATGGTGGGAGGGTCAGATACGCAGTATTTT.